A selection of T cell receptor beta chains follows, all from one sample in a study of cytomegalovirus exposure and HLA in healthy donors. TCRdb's table, derived via immunoSEQ multiplex PCR, lists solely in-frame clones and lacks some. The sample lists roughly 240,000 clones, roughly 73% seen once, with around 0.45% in the top ten. Sample: PBMCs. These receptors originate from a boy younger than 18 in good health and CMV-seronegative. The CDR3 runs from the conserved cysteine through the conserved F or W. A D gene is named only where the DNA matches it firmly. Clone size is not always given. Where it is, it says once, few, many or a class for expanded clones.

D gene: TRBD1
CDR3 length: 12
J gene: TRBJ1-1
V gene: TRBV2
clone size: NA
CDR3 DNA: TGTGCCACTCCCGGGACAGAAGGTGAAGCTTTCTTT
CDR3 protein: CATPGTEGEAFF

D gene: NA
CDR3 length: 13
J gene: TRBJ1-1
V gene: TRBV7-7
clone size: NA
CDR3 DNA: TGTGCCAGCAGCTTAGGGGCAGGGGCTGAAGCTTTCTTT
CDR3 protein: CASSLGAGAEAFF

D gene: TRBD1
CDR3 length: 14
J gene: TRBJ1-2
V gene: TRBV29-1
clone size: NA
CDR3 DNA: TGCAGCGCACTAAACCGGGGACAGACGTATGGCTACACCTTC
CDR3 protein: CSALNRGQTYGYTF

D gene: TRBD1
CDR3 length: 16
J gene: TRBJ1-5
V gene: TRBV10-3
clone size: NA
CDR3 DNA: TGTGCCATCAGTAGAACCGGGACAGGGAAAGGTCAGCCCCAGCATTTT
CDR3 protein: CAISRTGTGKGQPQHF

D gene: TRBD2
CDR3 length: 19
J gene: TRBJ2-3
V gene: TRBV11-3
clone size: NA
CDR3 DNA: TGTGCCAGCAGCTTAGACCGGGGGGGTCTGACCCGGGCGGGAGATACGCAGTATTTT
CDR3 protein: CASSLDRGGLTRAGDTQYF

D gene: TRBD1
CDR3 length: 14
J gene: TRBJ2-7
V gene: TRBV5-1
clone size: NA
CDR3 DNA: TGCGCCAGCAGCACAAGGACAGGGGGCAACGAGCAGTACTTC
CDR3 protein: CASSTRTGGNEQYF

D gene: TRBD1
CDR3 length: 13
J gene: TRBJ2-1
V gene: TRBV30
clone size: NA
CDR3 DNA: TGTGCCTGGAGGTGGGACAGGGCGAATGAGCAGTTCTTC
CDR3 protein: CAWRWDRANEQFF

D gene: TRBD2
CDR3 length: 18
J gene: TRBJ2-7
V gene: TRBV2
clone size: NA
CDR3 DNA: TGTGCCAGCAGTGAGTTCCTAGCCGGGACTATCTTCACCTACGAGCAGTACTTC
CDR3 protein: CASSEFLAGTIFTYEQYF

D gene: NA
CDR3 length: 16
J gene: TRBJ2-7
V gene: TRBV10-3
clone size: NA
CDR3 DNA: TGTGCCATCAGTGAGTCAAGGGGCGGCCCCAACTACGAGCAGTACTTC
CDR3 protein: CAISESRGGPNYEQYF

D gene: NA
CDR3 length: 15
J gene: TRBJ1-1
V gene: TRBV6-5
clone size: few
CDR3 DNA: TGTGCCAGCAGCCGTAGGGTGGGGGCGAACACTGAAGCTTTCTTT
CDR3 protein: CASSRRVGANTEAFF

D gene: TRBD2
CDR3 length: 16
J gene: TRBJ2-7
V gene: TRBV7-6
clone size: NA
CDR3 DNA: TGTGCCAGCAGCTTACAAGGGGTTGGGGGGGCCTACGAGCAGTACTTC
CDR3 protein: CASSLQGVGGAYEQYF

D gene: NA
CDR3 length: 13
J gene: TRBJ1-3
V gene: TRBV30
clone size: NA
CDR3 DNA: TGTGCCTGGACAAAGAGAACTGGAAACACCATATATTTT
CDR3 protein: CAWTKRTGNTIYF

D gene: NA
CDR3 length: 14
J gene: TRBJ1-1
V gene: TRBV2
clone size: NA
CDR3 DNA: TGTGCCAGCAGTCCAGGGTGGGGTCCCACTGAAGCTTTCTTT
CDR3 protein: CASSPGWGPTEAFF

D gene: TRBD1
CDR3 length: 16
J gene: TRBJ1-2
V gene: TRBV5-6
clone size: NA
CDR3 DNA: TGTGCCAGCAGCTCCGATCTAAACAGGGGGCTGGGTGGCTACACCTTC
CDR3 protein: CASSSDLNRGLGGYTF

D gene: TRBD1
CDR3 length: 13
J gene: TRBJ1-4
V gene: TRBV6-5
clone size: few
CDR3 DNA: TGTGCCGTTACGGACAGGGCGATCGGAAAACTGTTTTTT
CDR3 protein: CAVTDRAIGKLFF

D gene: TRBD2
CDR3 length: 17
J gene: TRBJ2-5
V gene: TRBV4-2
clone size: NA
CDR3 DNA: TGTGCCAGCAGCCTTACTAGCGCTTGGCGGAGAGGGGAGACCCAGTACTTC
CDR3 protein: CASSLTSAWRRGETQYF